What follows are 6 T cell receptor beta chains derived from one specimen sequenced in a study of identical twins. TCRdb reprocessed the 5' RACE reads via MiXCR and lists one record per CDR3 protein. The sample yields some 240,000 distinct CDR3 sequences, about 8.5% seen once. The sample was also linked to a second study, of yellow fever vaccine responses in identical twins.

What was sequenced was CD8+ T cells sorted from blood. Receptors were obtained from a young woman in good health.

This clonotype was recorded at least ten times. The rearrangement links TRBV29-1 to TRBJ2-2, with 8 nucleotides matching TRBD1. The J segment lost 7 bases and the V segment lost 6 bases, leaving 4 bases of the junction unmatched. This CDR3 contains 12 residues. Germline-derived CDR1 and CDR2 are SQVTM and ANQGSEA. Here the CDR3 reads CSVRTGIGELFF. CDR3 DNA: TGCAGCGTGAGGACAGGGATCGGGGAGCTGTTTTTT.

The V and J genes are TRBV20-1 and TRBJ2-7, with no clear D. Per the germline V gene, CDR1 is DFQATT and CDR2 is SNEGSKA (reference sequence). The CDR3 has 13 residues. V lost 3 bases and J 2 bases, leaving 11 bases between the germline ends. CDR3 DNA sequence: TGCAGTGCTAGGGAAAAGTCAGCCTACGAGCAGTACTTC. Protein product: CSAREKSAYEQYF.

DNA of the CDR3: TGCAGCGTTGGGGCTGGCTCCTACGAGCAGTACTTC. Its protein is CSVGAGSYEQYF. The chain combines TRBV29-1 with TRBJ2-7; D uncertain. V dropped 4 bases and J dropped 0 bases, with 7 bases sitting between them. Per the germline V gene, CDR1 is SQVTM and CDR2 is ANQGSEA. The CDR3 spans 12 residues.

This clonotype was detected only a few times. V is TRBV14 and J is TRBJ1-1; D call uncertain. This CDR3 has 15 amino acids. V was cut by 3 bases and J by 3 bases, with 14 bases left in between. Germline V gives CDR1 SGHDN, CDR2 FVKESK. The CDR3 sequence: CASSQRGGRDTEAFF. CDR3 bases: TGTGCCAGCAGCCAGCGAGGAGGCCGGGACACTGAAGCTTTCTTT.

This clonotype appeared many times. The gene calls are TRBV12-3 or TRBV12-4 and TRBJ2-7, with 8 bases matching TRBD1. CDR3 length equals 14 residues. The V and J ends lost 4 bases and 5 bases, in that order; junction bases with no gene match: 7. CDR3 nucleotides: TGTGCCAGCAGTTCGACAGGGGTTTGGCACGAGCAGTACTTC. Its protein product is CASSSTGVWHEQYF.

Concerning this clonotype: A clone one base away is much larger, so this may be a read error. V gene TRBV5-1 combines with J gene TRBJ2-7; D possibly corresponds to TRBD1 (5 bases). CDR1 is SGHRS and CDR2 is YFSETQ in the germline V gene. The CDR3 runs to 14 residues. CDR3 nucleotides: TGCGCCAGCGGCTGGACAAGAAGCTCCTACGAGCAGAACTTC. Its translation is CASGWTRSSYEQNF. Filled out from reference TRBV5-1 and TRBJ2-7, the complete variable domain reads KAGVTQTPRYLIKTRGQQVTLSCSPISGHRSVSWYQQTPGQGLQFLFEYFSETQRNKGNFPGRFSGRQFSNSRSEMNVSTLELGDSALYLCASGWTRSSYEQNFGPGTRLTVT.